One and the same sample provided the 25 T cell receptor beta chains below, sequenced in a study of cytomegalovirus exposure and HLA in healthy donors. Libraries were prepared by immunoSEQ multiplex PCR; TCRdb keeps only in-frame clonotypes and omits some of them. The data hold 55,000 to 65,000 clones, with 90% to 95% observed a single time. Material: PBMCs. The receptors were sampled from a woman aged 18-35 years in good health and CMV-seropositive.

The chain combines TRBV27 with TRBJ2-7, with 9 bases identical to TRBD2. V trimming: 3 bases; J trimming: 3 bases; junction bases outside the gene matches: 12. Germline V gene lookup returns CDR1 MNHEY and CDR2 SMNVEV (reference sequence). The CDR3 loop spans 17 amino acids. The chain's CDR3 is CASSFPPPLAGDYEQYF. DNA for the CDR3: TGTGCCAGCAGTTTCCCTCCTCCTTTAGCGGGGGACTACGAGCAGTACTTC.

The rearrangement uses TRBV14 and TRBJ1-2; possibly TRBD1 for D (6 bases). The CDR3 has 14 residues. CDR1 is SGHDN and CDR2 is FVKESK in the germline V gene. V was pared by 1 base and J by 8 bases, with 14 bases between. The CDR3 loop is CASSQVNREGGYTF. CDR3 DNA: TGTGCCAGCAGCCAAGTAAACAGGGAAGGCGGCTACACCTTC.

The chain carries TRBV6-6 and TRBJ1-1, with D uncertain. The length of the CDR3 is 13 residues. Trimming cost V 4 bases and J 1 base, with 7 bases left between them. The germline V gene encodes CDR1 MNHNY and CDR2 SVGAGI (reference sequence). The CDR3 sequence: CASSFTRNTEAFF. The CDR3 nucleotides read TGTGCCAGCAGTTTCACAAGGAACACTGAAGCTTTCTTT.

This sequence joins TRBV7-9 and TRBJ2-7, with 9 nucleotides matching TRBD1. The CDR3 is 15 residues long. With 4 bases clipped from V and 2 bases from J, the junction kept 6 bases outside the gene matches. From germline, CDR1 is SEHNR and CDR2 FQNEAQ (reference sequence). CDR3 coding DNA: TGTGCCAGCAGCTATCCGGGACAGGGTGCCTACGAGCAGTACTTC. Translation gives CASSYPGQGAYEQYF.

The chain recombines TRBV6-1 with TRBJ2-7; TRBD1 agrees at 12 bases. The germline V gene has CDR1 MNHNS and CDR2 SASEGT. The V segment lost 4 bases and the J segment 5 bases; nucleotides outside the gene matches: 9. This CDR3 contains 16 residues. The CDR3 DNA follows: TGTGCCAGCAGTGGCCAGCGGGACAGGGGGCATCACGAGCAGTACTTC. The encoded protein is CASSGQRDRGHHEQYF.

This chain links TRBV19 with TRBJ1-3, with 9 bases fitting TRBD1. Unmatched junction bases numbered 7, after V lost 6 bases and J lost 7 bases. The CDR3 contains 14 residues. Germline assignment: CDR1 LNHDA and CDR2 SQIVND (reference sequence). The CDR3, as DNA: TGTGCCAGTAGGCCGGGACAGGGTATCAACACCATATATTTT. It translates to CASRPGQGINTIYF.

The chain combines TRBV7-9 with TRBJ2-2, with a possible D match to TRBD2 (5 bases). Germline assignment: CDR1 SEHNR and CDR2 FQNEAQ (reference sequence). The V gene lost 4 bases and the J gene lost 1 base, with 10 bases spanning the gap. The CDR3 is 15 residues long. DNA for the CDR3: TGTGCCAGCAGCTCCATGGCGGGGAACACCGGGGAGCTGTTTTTT. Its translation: CASSSMAGNTGELFF.

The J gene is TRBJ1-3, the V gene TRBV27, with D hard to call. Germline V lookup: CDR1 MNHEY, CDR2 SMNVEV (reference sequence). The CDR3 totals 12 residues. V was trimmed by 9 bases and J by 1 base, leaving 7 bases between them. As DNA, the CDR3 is TGTGCCAGTTGGACTTCTGGAAACACCATATATTTT. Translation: CASWTSGNTIYF.

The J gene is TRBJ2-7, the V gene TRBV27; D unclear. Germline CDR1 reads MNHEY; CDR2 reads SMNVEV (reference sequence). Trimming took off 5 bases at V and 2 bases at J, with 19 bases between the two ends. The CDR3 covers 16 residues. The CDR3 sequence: CASSEIVRSTAYEQYF. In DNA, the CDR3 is TGTGCCAGCAGTGAAATAGTTCGCTCTACTGCCTACGAGCAGTACTTC.

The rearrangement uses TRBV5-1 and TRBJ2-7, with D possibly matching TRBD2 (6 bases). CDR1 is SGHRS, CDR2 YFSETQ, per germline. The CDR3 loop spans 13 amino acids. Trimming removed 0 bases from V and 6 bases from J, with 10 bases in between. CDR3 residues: CASSLVGLPEQYF. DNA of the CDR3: TGCGCCAGCAGCTTGGTGGGACTCCCCGAGCAGTACTTC.

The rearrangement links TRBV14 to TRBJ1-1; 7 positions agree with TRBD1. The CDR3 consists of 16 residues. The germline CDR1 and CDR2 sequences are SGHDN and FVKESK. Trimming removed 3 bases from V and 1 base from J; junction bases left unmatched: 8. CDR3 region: CASSHRTGEWNTEAFF. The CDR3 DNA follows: TGTGCCAGCAGCCATCGCACAGGGGAATGGAACACTGAAGCTTTCTTT.

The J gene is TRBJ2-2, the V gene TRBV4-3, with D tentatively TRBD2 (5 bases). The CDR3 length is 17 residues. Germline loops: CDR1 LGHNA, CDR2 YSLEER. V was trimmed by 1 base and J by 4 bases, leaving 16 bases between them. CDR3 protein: CASSQAYDSGSTGELFF. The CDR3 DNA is TGCGCCAGCAGCCAAGCCTACGACTCTGGGAGCACCGGGGAGCTGTTTTTT.

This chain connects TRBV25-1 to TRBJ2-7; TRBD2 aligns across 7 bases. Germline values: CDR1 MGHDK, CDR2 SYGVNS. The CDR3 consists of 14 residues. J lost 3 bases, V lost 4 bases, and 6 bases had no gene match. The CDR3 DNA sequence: TGTGCCAGCAGTGCGGGAGGAAACTTCTACGAGCAGTACTTC. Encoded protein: CASSAGGNFYEQYF.

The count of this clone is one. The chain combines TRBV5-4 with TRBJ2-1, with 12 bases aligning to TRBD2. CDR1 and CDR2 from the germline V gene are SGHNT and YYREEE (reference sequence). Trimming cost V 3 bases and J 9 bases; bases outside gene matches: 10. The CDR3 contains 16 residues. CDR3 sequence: CASSWGLAGRASEQFF. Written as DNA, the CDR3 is TGTGCCAGCAGCTGGGGACTAGCGGGTCGGGCTAGTGAGCAGTTCTTC.

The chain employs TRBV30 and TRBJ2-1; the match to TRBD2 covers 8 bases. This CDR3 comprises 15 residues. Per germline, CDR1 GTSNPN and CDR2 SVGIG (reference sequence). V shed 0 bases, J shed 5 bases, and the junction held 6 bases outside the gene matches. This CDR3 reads CAWSVGGTRHNEQFF. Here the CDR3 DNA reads TGTGCCTGGAGTGTTGGTGGGACTAGGCACAATGAGCAGTTCTTC.

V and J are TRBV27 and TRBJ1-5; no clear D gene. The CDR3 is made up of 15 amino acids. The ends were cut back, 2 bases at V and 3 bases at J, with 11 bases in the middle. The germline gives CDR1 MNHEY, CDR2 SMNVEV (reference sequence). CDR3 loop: CASSLSLEDNQPQHF. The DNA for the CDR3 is TGTGCCAGCAGTTTAAGCCTAGAGGACAATCAGCCCCAGCATTTT.

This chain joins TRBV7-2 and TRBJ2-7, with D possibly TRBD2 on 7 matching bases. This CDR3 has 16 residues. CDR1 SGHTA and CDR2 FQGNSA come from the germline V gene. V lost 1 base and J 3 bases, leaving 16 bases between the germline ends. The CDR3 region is CASSLGAAGAGYEQYF. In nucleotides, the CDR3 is TGTGCCAGCAGCTTAGGGGCGGCGGGGGCAGGCTACGAGCAGTACTTC.

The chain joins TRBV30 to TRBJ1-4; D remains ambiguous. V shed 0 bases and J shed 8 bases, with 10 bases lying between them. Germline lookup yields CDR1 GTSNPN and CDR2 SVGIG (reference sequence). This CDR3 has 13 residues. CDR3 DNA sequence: TGTGCCTGGAGTGTACTCGGAGGCGAAAAACTGTTTTTT. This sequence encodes CAWSVLGGEKLFF.

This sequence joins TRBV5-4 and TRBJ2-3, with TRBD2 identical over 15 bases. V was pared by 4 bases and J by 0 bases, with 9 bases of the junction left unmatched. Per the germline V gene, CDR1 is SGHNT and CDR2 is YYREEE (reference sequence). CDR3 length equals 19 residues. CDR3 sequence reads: CASSHEGLAGGYSTDTQYF. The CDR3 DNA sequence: TGTGCCAGCAGCCACGAAGGACTAGCGGGGGGGTATAGCACAGATACGCAGTATTTT.

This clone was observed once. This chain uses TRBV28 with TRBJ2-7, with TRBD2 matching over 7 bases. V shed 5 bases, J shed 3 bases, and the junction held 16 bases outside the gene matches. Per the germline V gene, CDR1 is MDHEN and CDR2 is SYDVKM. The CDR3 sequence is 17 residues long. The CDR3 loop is CASSPPLGGRARYEQYF. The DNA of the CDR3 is TGTGCCAGCAGTCCGCCGCTTGGTGGGAGGGCCCGCTACGAGCAGTACTTC.

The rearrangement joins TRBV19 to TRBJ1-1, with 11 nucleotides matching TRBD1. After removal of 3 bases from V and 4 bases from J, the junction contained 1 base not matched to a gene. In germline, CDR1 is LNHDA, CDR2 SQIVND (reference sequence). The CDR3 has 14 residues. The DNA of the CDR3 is TGTGCCAGTAGTATCGGGACAGGGGGCACTGAAGCTTTCTTT. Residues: CASSIGTGGTEAFF.

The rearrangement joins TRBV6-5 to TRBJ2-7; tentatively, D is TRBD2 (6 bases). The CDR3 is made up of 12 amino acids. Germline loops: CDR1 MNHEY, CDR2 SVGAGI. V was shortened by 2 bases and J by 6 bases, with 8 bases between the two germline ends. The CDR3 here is CASSYVGGEQYF. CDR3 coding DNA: TGTGCCAGCAGTTACGTGGGAGGCGAGCAGTACTTC.

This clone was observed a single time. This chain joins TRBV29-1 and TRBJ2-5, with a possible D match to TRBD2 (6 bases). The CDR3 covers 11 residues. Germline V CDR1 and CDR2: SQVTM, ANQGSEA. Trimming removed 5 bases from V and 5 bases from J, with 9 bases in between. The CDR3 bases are TGCAGCGTTCTGCGGGATGAGACCCAGTACTTC. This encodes CSVLRDETQYF. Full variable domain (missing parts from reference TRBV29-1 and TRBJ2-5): SAVISQKPSRDICQRGTSLTIQCQVDSQVTMMFWYRQQPGQSLTLIATANQGSEATYESGFVIDKFPISRPNLTFSTLTVSNMSPEDSSIYLCSVLRDETQYFGPGTRLLVL.

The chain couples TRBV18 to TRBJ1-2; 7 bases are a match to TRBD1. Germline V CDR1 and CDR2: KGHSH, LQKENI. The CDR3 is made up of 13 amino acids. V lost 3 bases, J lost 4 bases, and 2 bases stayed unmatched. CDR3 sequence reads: CASSPGQSYGYTF. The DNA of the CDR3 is TGTGCCAGCTCACCGGGACAGTCCTATGGCTACACCTTC.

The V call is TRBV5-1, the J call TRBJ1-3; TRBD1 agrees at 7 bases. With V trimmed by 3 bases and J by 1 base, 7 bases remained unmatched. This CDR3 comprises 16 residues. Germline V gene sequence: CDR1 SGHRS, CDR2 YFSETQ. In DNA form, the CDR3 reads TGCGCCAGCAGCTCCGACAGGGTGACTTCTGGAAACACCATATATTTT. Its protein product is CASSSDRVTSGNTIYF.